The 32 T cell receptor beta chains below were found in one sample sequenced in a study of blood T cell repertoires in COVID-19. Clones were sequenced by immunoSEQ multiplex PCR, and TCRdb holds only the in-frame ones, with some missing. The table lists roughly 180,000 clones, roughly nine tenths of them singletons. The sample was peripheral blood. All receptors derive from a man aged 65 to 85 with active or convalescent COVID-19.

The chain combines TRBV7-9 with TRBJ2-6; the match to TRBD1 covers 10 bases. The CDR3 extends over 18 amino acids. Germline V lookup: CDR1 SEHNR, CDR2 FQNEAQ (reference sequence). J lost 1 base, V lost 0 bases, and 3 bases had no gene match. The CDR3 DNA reads TGTGCCAGCAGCTTAGCGGGACAGGGGATTTCTGGGGCCAACGTCCTGACTTTC. This sequence encodes CASSLAGQGISGANVLTF.

The V gene is TRBV20-1, the J gene TRBJ2-7; D may be TRBD2 (6 bases). The CDR3 covers 15 residues. The germline V gene encodes CDR1 DFQATT and CDR2 SNEGSKA (reference sequence). Trimming shortened V by 3 bases and J by 7 bases, and 22 bases separated the two germline ends. The CDR3 coding sequence is TGCAGTGCTAGTCCCCCCCCGGGACTCTCTGGGGAGCAGTACTTC. This sequence encodes CSASPPPGLSGEQYF.

The chain joins TRBV6-5 to TRBJ1-5, with 7 bases fitting TRBD1. CDR1 is MNHEY and CDR2 is SVGAGI in the germline V gene. There are 13 residues in the CDR3. The V gene end was trimmed by 5 bases and the J gene end by 4 bases; junction bases not matched to a gene: 2. The CDR3 loop reads CASSKQGNQPQHF. CDR3 bases: TGTGCCAGCAGTAAACAGGGGAATCAGCCCCAGCATTTT.

This chain connects TRBV7-3 to TRBJ2-2; TRBD2 matches at 9 bases. The CDR3 loop spans 13 amino acids. Per germline, CDR1 SGHTA and CDR2 FQGTGA. CDR3 nucleotides: TGTGCTACGCGGGAGGGGAACACCGGGGAGCTGTTTTTT. It is translated as CATREGNTGELFF.

The chain has TRBV15 and TRBJ1-6, with D tentatively TRBD1 (5 bases). Germline lookup yields CDR1 LNHNV and CDR2 YYDKDF (reference sequence). The length of the CDR3 is 15 residues. The ends were cut back, 3 bases at V and 4 bases at J, with 10 bases in the middle. CDR3 coding DNA: TGTGCCACCAGCAGCCCGCAGGGTTATAATTCACCCCTCCACTTT. Its protein product is CATSSPQGYNSPLHF.

The count of this clone is one. The V gene is TRBV9, the J gene TRBJ1-1, with D perhaps matching TRBD1 (5 bases). The CDR3 is 13 residues long. Germline CDR1 reads SGDLS; CDR2 reads YYNGEE. Trimming shortened V by 0 bases and J by 4 bases, and 7 bases separated the two germline ends. The CDR3 spells CASSVAGRTEAFF. The CDR3 DNA reads TGTGCCAGCAGCGTAGCAGGGCGCACTGAAGCTTTCTTT.

V and J are TRBV7-8 and TRBJ1-2, with D perhaps matching TRBD1 (5 bases). Trimming pared 1 base from V and 6 bases from J, leaving 18 bases between. Germline V gene lookup returns CDR1 SGHVS and CDR2 FQNEAQ. The CDR3 is 16 amino acids. Written as DNA, the CDR3 is TGTGCCAGCAGCTTAGGGGCGCTAGGACAAAAAAATGGCTACACCTTC. This codes for CASSLGALGQKNGYTF.

This chain joins TRBV6-4 and TRBJ1-6, with 8 nucleotides matching TRBD1. J gave up 10 bases and V 6 bases, and 8 bases lay outside the gene matches. Germline lookup yields CDR1 MRHNA and CDR2 SNTAGT. The length of the CDR3 is 14 residues. The CDR3: CASSRGQGESPLHF. The CDR3 bases are TGTGCCAGCAGCAGAGGACAGGGCGAGTCACCCCTCCACTTT.

This clone has more than one count but fewer than ten. The V and J genes are TRBV6-2 or TRBV6-3 and TRBJ2-2, with a possible D match to TRBD2 (5 bases). V shed 3 bases and J shed 1 base, with 18 bases lying between them. Germline CDR1 reads MNHEY; CDR2 reads SVGEGT. CDR3 length: 18 amino acids. CDR3 residues: CASSYPEGLRLNTGELFF. In nucleotides, the CDR3 is TGTGCCAGCAGTTATCCAGAGGGTCTACGCCTGAACACCGGGGAGCTGTTTTTT.

The J gene is TRBJ2-7, the V gene TRBV6-2 or TRBV6-3; D might be TRBD2 (6 bases). The CDR3 length is 14 residues. Germline CDR1 and CDR2: MNHEY and SVGEGT. V dropped 2 bases and J dropped 5 bases, with 13 bases sitting between them. CDR3 in DNA: TGTGCCAGCAGTTACCCCGGGACTTCAGACGAGCAGTACTTC. It codes for CASSYPGTSDEQYF.

V is TRBV10-3 and J is TRBJ1-5, with TRBD1 matching over 7 bases. Per germline, CDR1 ENHRY and CDR2 SYGVKD. The CDR3 extends over 17 amino acids. The trim removed 2 bases at V and 0 bases at J, leaving 7 bases unmatched. The CDR3 here is CAISEHRGSPSNQPQHF. In nucleotides, the CDR3 is TGTGCCATCAGTGAGCACAGGGGCTCTCCTAGCAATCAGCCCCAGCATTTT.

The rearrangement uses TRBV5-4 and TRBJ2-7; TRBD2 might be the D (6 bases). The CDR3 extends over 13 amino acids. V lost 5 bases to trimming and J lost 1 base, with 10 bases between them. From germline, CDR1 is SGHNT and CDR2 YYREEE (reference sequence). The CDR3 loop reads CASRRDLSYEQYF. The CDR3 coding sequence is TGTGCCAGCAGACGGGACTTATCCTACGAGCAGTACTTC. The full variable domain, with the rest looked up from reference TRBV5-4 and TRBJ2-7, is ETGVTQSPTHLIKTRGQQVTLRCSSQSGHNTVSWYQQALGQGPQFIFQYYREEENGRGNFPPRFSGLQFPNYSSELNVNALELDDSALYLCASRRDLSYEQYFGPGTRLTVT.

The rearrangement joins TRBV3-1 (or the pseudogene TRBV3-2) to TRBJ2-2, with 8 nucleotides matching TRBD1. The germline CDR1 and CDR2 sequences are LGHDT and YNNKEL (reference sequence). This CDR3 contains 17 residues. Unmatched junction bases numbered 8, after V lost 4 bases and J lost 1 base. The chain's CDR3 is CASSLWTGLGNTGELFF. The CDR3 DNA reads TGTGCCAGCAGCCTTTGGACAGGGTTGGGGAACACCGGGGAGCTGTTTTTT.

The V call is TRBV19, the J call TRBJ2-5; 11 bases are shared with TRBD1. This CDR3 spans 16 amino acids. Germline CDR1 is LNHDA and CDR2 is SQIVND (reference sequence). Trimming took 5 bases from V and 3 from J; bases not matched to a gene: 8. CDR3 DNA: TGTGCCAGTAGTCGTCCGGGACAGGGGGGAGAAGAGACCCAGTACTTC. Amino acid sequence: CASSRPGQGGEETQYF. The full variable domain, its missing parts supplied by reference TRBV19 and TRBJ2-5, is DGGITQSPKYLFRKEGQNVTLSCEQNLNHDAMYWYRQDPGQGLRLIYYSQIVNDFQKGDIAEGYSVSREKKESFPLTVTSAQKNPTAFYLCASSRPGQGGEETQYFGPGTRLLVL.

This clone has just a few counts. The rearrangement joins TRBV19 to TRBJ2-1; maybe TRBD2 (5 bases). CDR3 length: 16 amino acids. Trimming stripped 5 bases from V and 5 bases from J, with 19 bases between. Germline lookup yields CDR1 LNHDA and CDR2 SQIVND (reference sequence). CDR3 in amino acids: CASSFRDQPGHNEQFF. The CDR3 DNA sequence: TGTGCCAGTAGTTTCCGGGATCAACCTGGACACAATGAGCAGTTCTTC.

The chain uses TRBV5-6 and TRBJ1-2; 8 nucleotides match TRBD1. The CDR3 length is 14 residues. Germline loops: CDR1 SGHDT, CDR2 YYEEEE. The trim removed 4 bases at V and 3 bases at J, leaving 5 bases unmatched. CDR3 in DNA: TGTGCCAGCAGCCCACGACAGGGGTACTATGGCTACACCTTC. Translation: CASSPRQGYYGYTF. Filled out from reference TRBV5-6 and TRBJ1-2, the complete variable domain reads DAGVTQSPTHLIKTRGQQVTLRCSPKSGHDTVSWYQQALGQGPQFIFQYYEEEERQRGNFPDRFSGHQFPNYSSELNVNALLLGDSALYLCASSPRQGYYGYTFGSGTRLTVV.

The chain carries TRBV4-1 and TRBJ2-2; 10 bases line up with TRBD2. The junction had 5 bases not matched to a gene; V was cut back by 2 bases and J by 2 bases. Germline CDR1 is MGHRA and CDR2 is YSYEKL. This CDR3 contains 17 residues. The CDR3 DNA is TGCGCCAGCAGCCAAAATCTAGCGGGGGTCAACACCGGGGAGCTGTTTTTT. Its protein product is CASSQNLAGVNTGELFF.

V gene TRBV30 combines with J gene TRBJ2-2, with a tentative D call TRBD2 (6 bases). V lost 2 bases and J 5 bases, leaving 9 bases between the germline ends. Germline CDR1 is GTSNPN and CDR2 is SVGIG (reference sequence). The CDR3 loop spans 13 amino acids. CDR3 bases: TGTGCCTGGAGTTTCGGGGGAACCGGGGAGCTGTTTTTT. This gives the protein CAWSFGGTGELFF.

The chain has TRBV10-2 and TRBJ1-2; TRBD1 matches 8 bases. The CDR3 totals 13 residues. Germline trimming cut 8 bases from V and 2 bases from J; bases unmatched to any gene: 4. Germline assignment: CDR1 WSHSY and CDR2 SAAADI. CDR3 sequence: CASGTGDNYGYTF. In DNA, the CDR3 is TGCGCCAGCGGGACAGGAGACAACTATGGCTACACCTTC.

The V and J genes are TRBV4-3 and TRBJ2-3, with no clear D. From germline, CDR1 is LGHNA and CDR2 YSLEER. The CDR3 runs 14 residues. The V end was cut by 1 base, the J end by 2 bases, with 7 bases between. CDR3 in DNA: TGCGCCAGCAGCCAAGGTACAACCACAGATACGCAGTATTTT. Its protein product is CASSQGTTTDTQYF.

The chain links TRBV10-2 to TRBJ2-3; D is perhaps TRBD2 (6 bases). The V gene lost 10 bases and the J gene lost 6 bases, with 17 bases spanning the gap. The CDR3 is made up of 13 amino acids. CDR1 is WSHSY, CDR2 SAAADI, per germline. CDR3 loop: CATRLVFEDTQYF. CDR3 bases: TGCGCCACGAGACTAGTGTTCGAGGATACGCAGTATTTT.

This clone was counted once. This rearrangement joins TRBV18 to TRBJ2-7; D is perhaps TRBD2 (6 bases). The length of the CDR3 is 16 residues. Germline CDR1 and CDR2: KGHSH and LQKENI. Trimming removed 0 bases from V and 0 bases from J, with 12 bases in between. As DNA, the CDR3 is TGTGCCAGCTCACCACCTAGCGGCCCCTCCTCCTACGAGCAGTACTTC. It specifies CASSPPSGPSSYEQYF.

The chain is built from TRBV9 and TRBJ2-6; TRBD1 matches at 7 bases. The CDR3 spans 18 residues. CDR1 SGDLS and CDR2 YYNGEE come from the germline V gene. The V gene end was trimmed by 4 bases and the J gene end by 5 bases; junction bases not matched to a gene: 15. The CDR3 is CASSSRDRSVLWANVLTF. The CDR3 region has the DNA TGTGCCAGCAGCTCCCGGGACAGAAGCGTTTTATGGGCCAACGTCCTGACTTTC.

This chain uses TRBV5-1 with TRBJ2-3; D not certain. The CDR3 length is 13 residues. V lost 4 bases and J lost 0, with 6 bases in between. CDR1 is SGHRS, CDR2 YFSETQ, per germline. The CDR3 sequence is CASSLGSTDTQYF. CDR3 DNA: TGCGCCAGCAGCCTAGGTAGCACAGATACGCAGTATTTT.

This clone was detected only a few times. The CDR3 region has the DNA TGTGCCAGCAGTTTCGCAAGAGGAACCTACGAGCAGTACTTC. Its protein product is CASSFARGTYEQYF. The chain links TRBV28 to TRBJ2-7; D is unresolved. CDR1 is MDHEN and CDR2 is SYDVKM in the germline V gene. V gave up 3 bases and J gave up 2 bases, with 11 bases separating them. The CDR3 runs 14 residues.

The chain has TRBV6-2 or TRBV6-3 and TRBJ1-4; 9 positions agree with TRBD1. The CDR3 has 18 amino acids. Trimming removed 0 bases from V and 4 bases from J; junction bases left unmatched: 9. Looked up from germline, CDR1 is MNHEY and CDR2 is SVGEGT. The CDR3 spells CASSYSIGQGRVNEKLFF. CDR3 in DNA: TGTGCCAGCAGTTACTCGATCGGACAGGGGCGCGTTAATGAAAAACTGTTTTTT.

This clone was observed a single time. The chain couples TRBV10-2 to TRBJ2-5, with TRBD2 matching over 10 bases. CDR3 length: 15 residues. The J segment lost 4 bases and the V segment lost 5 bases, leaving 7 bases of the junction unmatched. The germline CDR1 and CDR2 sequences are WSHSY and SAAADI. As DNA, the CDR3 is TGCGCCAGCAGTCTAAGCGGGAGGGCCAGAGAGACCCAGTACTTC. Translating it yields CASSLSGRARETQYF.

The chain recombines TRBV5-1 with TRBJ1-3; the D is unclear. Per germline, CDR1 SGHRS and CDR2 YFSETQ. The CDR3 is 15 amino acids. Trimming stripped 0 bases from V and 1 base from J, with 8 bases between. The CDR3 DNA reads TGCGCCAGCAGCTTGGACACCGCATCTGGAAACACCATATATTTT. The encoded protein is CASSLDTASGNTIYF.

This rearrangement joins TRBV7-8 to TRBJ1-2, with D perhaps matching TRBD1 (6 bases). This CDR3 is 16 amino acids long. The germline V and J ends were trimmed by 1 base and 4 bases, with 16 bases remaining between them. CDR1 is SGHVS and CDR2 is FQNEAQ in the germline V gene. CDR3 DNA: TGTGCCAGCAGCTTAGGGACCACAGGGTTGGGCTATGGCTACACCTTC. Encoded protein: CASSLGTTGLGYGYTF.

The DNA for the CDR3 is TGTGCCAGCAGCGCGGGACCGCTGGAGACCCAGTACTTC. Protein: CASSAGPLETQYF. V usage is TRBV7-3 and J usage is TRBJ2-5, with a possible D match to TRBD2 (6 bases). Per the germline V gene, CDR1 is SGHTA and CDR2 is FQGTGA. This CDR3 is built from 13 residues. V lost 5 bases, J lost 5 bases, and 12 bases lay in between.

This clone was seen a single time. This chain links TRBV7-8 with TRBJ2-3; no reliable D call. The CDR3 consists of 16 residues. Germline V gives CDR1 SGHVS, CDR2 FQNEAQ. V was shortened by 1 base and J by 0 bases, with 11 bases between the two germline ends. The CDR3 sequence is CASSLEFTGSTDTQYF. CDR3 DNA sequence: TGTGCCAGCAGCTTAGAGTTCACCGGGAGCACAGATACGCAGTATTTT.

The chain employs TRBV18 and TRBJ1-2, with 9 positions matching TRBD1. The CDR3 is 13 amino acids. CDR1 is KGHSH and CDR2 is LQKENI in the germline V gene. J was trimmed by 7 bases and V by 4 bases; bases with no gene match: 4. The CDR3 spells CASSLGQGSGYTF. CDR3 DNA: TGTGCCAGCTCACTGGGACAGGGAAGTGGCTACACCTTC.